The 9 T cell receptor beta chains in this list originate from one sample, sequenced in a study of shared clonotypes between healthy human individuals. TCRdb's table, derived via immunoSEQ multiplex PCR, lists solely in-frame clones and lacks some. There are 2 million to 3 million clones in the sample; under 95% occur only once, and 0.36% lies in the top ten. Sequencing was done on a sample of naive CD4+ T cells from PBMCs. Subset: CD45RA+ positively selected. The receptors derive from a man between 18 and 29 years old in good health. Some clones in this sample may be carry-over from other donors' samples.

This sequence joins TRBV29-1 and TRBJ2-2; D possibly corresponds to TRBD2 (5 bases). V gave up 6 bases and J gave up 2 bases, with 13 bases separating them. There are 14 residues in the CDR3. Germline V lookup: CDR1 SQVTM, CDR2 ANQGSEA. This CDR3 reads CSVHRGLNTGELFF. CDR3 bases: TGCAGCGTGCACCGCGGACTCAACACCGGGGAGCTGTTTTTT.

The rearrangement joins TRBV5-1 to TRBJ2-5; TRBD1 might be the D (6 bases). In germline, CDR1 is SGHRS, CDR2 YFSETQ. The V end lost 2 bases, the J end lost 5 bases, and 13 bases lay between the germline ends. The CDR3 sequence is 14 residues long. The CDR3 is CASSLQGTPETQYF. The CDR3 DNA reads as TGCGCCAGCAGCTTACAGGGTACGCCGGAGACCCAGTACTTC.

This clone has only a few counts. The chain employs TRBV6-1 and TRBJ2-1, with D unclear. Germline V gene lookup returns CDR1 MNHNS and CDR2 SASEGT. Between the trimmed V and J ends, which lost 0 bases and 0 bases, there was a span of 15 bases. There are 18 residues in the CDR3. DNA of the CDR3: TGTGCCAGCAGTGAAGCGTCAGATCGCGTTAGCTCCTACAATGAGCAGTTCTTC. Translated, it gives CASSEASDRVSSYNEQFF.

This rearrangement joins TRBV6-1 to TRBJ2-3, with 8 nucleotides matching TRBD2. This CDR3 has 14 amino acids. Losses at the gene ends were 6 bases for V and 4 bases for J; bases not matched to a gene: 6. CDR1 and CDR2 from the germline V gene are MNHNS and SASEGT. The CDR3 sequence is CASRGSGSPDTQYF. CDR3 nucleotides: TGTGCCAGCAGGGGAAGCGGGAGTCCAGATACGCAGTATTTT.

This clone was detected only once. CDR3 protein: CASSVPQGVTDTQYF. The DNA of the CDR3 is TGCGCCAGCAGCGTTCCCCAGGGGGTCACAGATACGCAGTATTTT. This chain links TRBV5-1 with TRBJ2-3; TRBD1 matches at 7 bases. The CDR3 has 15 residues. The germline V gene has CDR1 SGHRS and CDR2 YFSETQ. The ends lost 4 bases at V and 2 bases at J; junction bases unmatched: 7.

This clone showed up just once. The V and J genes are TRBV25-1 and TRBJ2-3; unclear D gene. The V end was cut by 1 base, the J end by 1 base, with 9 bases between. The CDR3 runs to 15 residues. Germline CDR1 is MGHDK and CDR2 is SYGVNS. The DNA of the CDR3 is TGTGCCAGCAGTGAATTGTACGCACGCACAGATACGCAGTATTTT. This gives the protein CASSELYARTDTQYF.

DNA for the CDR3: TGTGCCAGCAGCGTAGGGGACAGGGGATCAGATACGCAGTATTTT. Protein product: CASSVGDRGSDTQYF. The chain carries TRBV9 and TRBJ2-3, with TRBD1 matching 10 bases. The CDR3 is 15 residues long. Unmatched junction bases numbered 2, after V lost 0 bases and J lost 4 bases. Per the germline V gene, CDR1 is SGDLS and CDR2 is YYNGEE.

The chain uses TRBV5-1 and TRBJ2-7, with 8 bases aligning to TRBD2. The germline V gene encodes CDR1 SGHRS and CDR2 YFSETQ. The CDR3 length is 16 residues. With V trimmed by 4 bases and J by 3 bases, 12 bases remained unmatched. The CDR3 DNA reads TGCGCCAGCAGCCCGGTTCCCCCGGGAGGGGACTACGAGCAGTACTTC. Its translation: CASSPVPPGGDYEQYF.

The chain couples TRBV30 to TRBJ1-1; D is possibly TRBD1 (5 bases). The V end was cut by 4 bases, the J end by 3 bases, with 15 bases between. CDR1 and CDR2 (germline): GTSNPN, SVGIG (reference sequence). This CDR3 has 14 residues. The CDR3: CAWNPGRLDTEAFF. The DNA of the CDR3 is TGTGCCTGGAACCCAGGGAGGCTAGACACTGAAGCTTTCTTT.